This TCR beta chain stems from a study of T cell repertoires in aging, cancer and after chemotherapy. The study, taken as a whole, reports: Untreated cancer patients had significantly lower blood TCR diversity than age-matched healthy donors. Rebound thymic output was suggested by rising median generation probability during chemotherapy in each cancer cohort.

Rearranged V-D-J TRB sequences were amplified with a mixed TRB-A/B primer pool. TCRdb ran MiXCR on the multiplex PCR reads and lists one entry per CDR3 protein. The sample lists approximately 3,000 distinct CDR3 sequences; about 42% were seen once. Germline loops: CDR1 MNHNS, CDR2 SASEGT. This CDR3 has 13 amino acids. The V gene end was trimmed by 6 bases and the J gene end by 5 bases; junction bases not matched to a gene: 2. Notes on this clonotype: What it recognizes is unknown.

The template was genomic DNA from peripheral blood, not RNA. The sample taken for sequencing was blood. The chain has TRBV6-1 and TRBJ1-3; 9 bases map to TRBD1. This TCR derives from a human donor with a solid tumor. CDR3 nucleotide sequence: TGTGCCAGCAGGGGACAGGGACGAAACACCATATATTTT. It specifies CASRGQGRNTIYF.